This T cell receptor (beta chain) was captured by sequencing in a study of shared clonotypes between healthy human individuals. Study at large: Per donor, three plates held CD4 naive cells, three held CD4 memory, two held CD8 naive and one held CD8 memory.

Libraries were prepared by immunoSEQ multiplex PCR; TCRdb keeps only in-frame clonotypes and omits some of them. Altogether over 700,000 clones are present, over 60% being singletons, with the ten largest covering less than 2%. CDR1 and CDR2 (germline): SEHNR, FQNEAQ (reference sequence). The CDR3 has 15 residues. V was clipped by 0 bases and J by 0 bases, with 9 bases between them. All donors were Caucasian adults living in Nashville, Tennessee. The sequence was collected from a woman younger than 45 in good health. Sequencing was done on a sample of memory CD4+ T cells sorted from blood. The subset is: CD45RA-negative fraction. This chain joins TRBV7-9 and TRBJ2-7; D unresolved. CDR3 DNA: TGTGCCAGCAGCTTAGCGGGTGGAAGCTCCTACGAGCAGTACTTC. Translation gives CASSLAGGSSYEQYF.